The rows below give T cell receptor beta chains drawn from one sample of a study of T-cell reconstitution after alpha-beta-depleted transplantation in children. Each CDR3 protein is one row after TCRdb ran MiXCR on the PCR reads. The sample consists of 300,000 to 400,000 distinct CDR3 sequences, less than 15% of them appearing once. The sequencing used PBMCs, collected from the stem cell graft. These receptors came from a human donor who donated a stem cell graft to a child with Fanconi anemia. Each CDR3 is given with its conserved first and last residue. Fields, in order: V gene, clone size, J gene, D gene, CDR3 DNA, CDR3 protein. The D gene is left open where the match is weak. Only part of the rows carry a size: once, few, many, or a class if the clone is expanded.

TRBV28	NA	TRBJ1-2	NA	TGTGCCAGCAGTACCCAAGGTCTGAGCTATGGCTACACCTTC	CASSTQGLSYGYTF
TRBV25-1	few	TRBJ1-4	NA	TGTGCCAGCAGCCGCCCGGGACCCCCTAATGAAAAACTGTTTTTT	CASSRPGPPNEKLFF
TRBV2	few	TRBJ1-5	TRBD1	TGTGCCAGCATGAGAAGACAGGGGGCTAGGCAGCCCCAGCATTTT	CASMRRQGARQPQHF
TRBV12-3/TRBV12-4	many	TRBJ2-7	NA	TGTGCCAGCAGTTTCTTGGACGAGCAGTACTTC	CASSFLDEQYF
TRBV6-2/TRBV6-3	few	TRBJ2-3	TRBD2	TGTGCCAGCAGTCCGACACGTAGCGGGGGGCGGCCGTGGGAGCCAGATACGCAGTATTTT	CASSPTRSGGRPWEPDTQYF
TRBV6-6	many	TRBJ1-2	TRBD1	TGTGCCAGCAGTGCGGGACAGGGCTACCTTAACTATGGCTACACCTTC	CASSAGQGYLNYGYTF
TRBV20-1	many	TRBJ2-3	TRBD2	TGCAGTGCTAGCCAGACTAGCGGGGGGACAGATACGCAGTATTTT	CSASQTSGGTDTQYF
TRBV7-8	NA	TRBJ2-1	TRBD1	TGTGCCAGCAGCTTAGTAACAGGGGCGAATGAGCAGTTCTTC	CASSLVTGANEQFF
TRBV10-3	few	TRBJ1-6	NA	TGTGCCATCAGTGGCGATAACTCTGGACTTTACAATTCACCCCTCCACTTT	CAISGDNSGLYNSPLHF
TRBV20-1	NA	TRBJ1-2	NA	TGCGTTTGGACGGACCTCTATGGCTACACCTTC	CVWTDLYGYTF
TRBV11-2	NA	TRBJ1-1	TRBD1	TGTGCCAGCAGCTTAAGGACAGGGGGATGGAACACTGAAGCTTTCTTT	CASSLRTGGWNTEAFF
TRBV7-2	few	TRBJ2-1	NA	TGTGCCAGCAGCTTAGCGGGTCGGGTTTACCACAATGAGCAGTTCTTC	CASSLAGRVYHNEQFF
TRBV11-2	NA	TRBJ1-1	NA	TGTGCCAGCACCCCGGGGACGAACACTGAAGCTTTCTTT	CASTPGTNTEAFF
TRBV12-3/TRBV12-4	many	TRBJ2-5	NA	TGTGCCAGCAGTTCAAACACTGTAGAGACCCAGTACTTC	CASSSNTVETQYF
TRBV30	few	TRBJ1-1	NA	TGTGCCTCCTGGGGGAACACTGAAGCTTTCTTT	CASWGNTEAFF
TRBV5-1	few	TRBJ2-3	TRBD1	TGCGCCAGCAGCTACGGACAGGGATCAGGAGATACGCAGTATTTT	CASSYGQGSGDTQYF
TRBV19	few	TRBJ1-3	TRBD1	TGTGCCAGTAGTCTTACAGGGGGCGAAGGCTCTGGAAACACCATATATTTT	CASSLTGGEGSGNTIYF
TRBV2	few	TRBJ2-4	NA	TGTGCCAGCAGTGGAGGGGCAGTCGTAGCCAAAAACATTCAGTACTTC	CASSGGAVVAKNIQYF
TRBV7-6	NA	TRBJ2-3	NA	TGTGCCAGCAGTCAAGCGGGGACACACACAGATACGCAGTATTTT	CASSQAGTHTDTQYF
TRBV12-3/TRBV12-4	NA	TRBJ2-5	NA	TGTGCCAGCAGTTTAGATATCGGGGGAACCCAAGAGACCCAGTACTTC	CASSLDIGGTQETQYF
TRBV5-1	many	TRBJ2-7	TRBD1	TGCGCCAGCACCAGGGACAGGGGAGCCTACGAGCAGTACTTC	CASTRDRGAYEQYF
TRBV6-1	few	TRBJ1-2	NA	TGTGCCAGCTGCAGGACCACACTATCTAAAGGCTACACCTTC	CASCRTTLSKGYTF
TRBV6-5	once	TRBJ1-1	NA	TGTGCCAGCAGTTATTTCTACAGGGCCACTGAAGCTTTCTTT	CASSYFYRATEAFF
TRBV7-2	few	TRBJ1-4	NA	TGTGCCAGCAGTCGCGAGTCGTGGGGGGGTGAAAAACTGTTTTTT	CASSRESWGGEKLFF
TRBV5-1	many	TRBJ2-5	NA	TGCGCCAGCAGCTCCGCCCGGGGTAGAGGATGGACCCAGTACTTC	CASSSARGRGWTQYF
TRBV20-1	NA	TRBJ2-3	TRBD1	TGCAGTGCTAGAGACCCGGTGGGGACAGCCGCAGATACGCAGTATTTT	CSARDPVGTAADTQYF
TRBV29-1	many	TRBJ2-3	NA	TGCAGCGTTGAAGAAGAGGTTAGAAGAGATACGCAGTATTTT	CSVEEEVRRDTQYF
TRBV28	many	TRBJ2-5	NA	TGTGCCAGCAGTTTTATTCATGAAGAGACCCAGTACTTC	CASSFIHEETQYF
TRBV6-1	few	TRBJ1-2	NA	TGTGCCAGCAGTGAGCACAGGGATCGCGGCTACACCTTC	CASSEHRDRGYTF
TRBV9	many	TRBJ2-4	TRBD2	TGTGCCAGCAGCGTAGACGTAGCGGGGGGGCTGAACATTCAGTACTTC	CASSVDVAGGLNIQYF
TRBV6-1	NA	TRBJ2-7	TRBD1	TGTGCCAGCATCGAGACGGCAGGGGGAAATTCGGACGAGCAGTACTTC	CASIETAGGNSDEQYF
TRBV5-6	NA	TRBJ2-1	NA	TGTGCCAGCAGCTTGGCCAAGAGTGGACGATGGGACAATGAGCAGTTCTTC	CASSLAKSGRWDNEQFF
TRBV5-1	few	TRBJ2-2	NA	TGCGCCAGCAGCCATGGTCCGACCGGGGAGCTGTTTTTT	CASSHGPTGELFF
TRBV7-9	many	TRBJ2-3	NA	TGTGCCAGCAGCTTTCTGATTGAGCCCACAGATACGCAGTATTTT	CASSFLIEPTDTQYF
TRBV5-1	many	TRBJ2-1	TRBD2	TGCGCCAGCAGCTTCACGACTAGCGGGGATCGATTTTACAATGAGCAGTTCTTC	CASSFTTSGDRFYNEQFF
TRBV3-1	few	TRBJ2-2	NA	TGTGCCAGCACCCACCTAGGGACCGGGGAGCTGTTTTTT	CASTHLGTGELFF
TRBV11-2	few	TRBJ2-3	NA	TGTGCCAGCAGCTTTGTAACAGATACGCAGTATTTT	CASSFVTDTQYF